The clone carrying this T cell receptor beta chain was detected a few times. What it binds is not known. PCR used 60 Vbeta primers and 13 Jbeta primers. Measured with immunoSEQ multiplex PCR; TCRdb has only the in-frame clones, and not every one. The sample contains about 180,000 clones, roughly 85% of which appear only once. Germline V gives CDR1 LNHDA, CDR2 SQIVND (reference sequence). V was pared by 3 bases and J by 0 bases, with 8 bases between. The CDR3 is 15 residues long. The data belong to a study of cytomegalovirus exposure and HLA in healthy donors. In the study overall: Earlier results showed roughly 110 million unique TCR beta sequences derived from around 170 million T cells. Findings and caveats of the study: It was reported that the classifier diagnosed cytomegalovirus status with high specificity and sensitivity in both the original and validation cohorts. An analysis done earlier found most TCR beta V segments productive about 87% or about 30% of the time.

The receptor's source is a man aged 35-49 years in good health and CMV-seropositive. Sample: PBMCs. The chain joins TRBV19 to TRBJ1-4; perhaps TRBD1 as D (5 bases). The CDR3: CASSMQTATNEKLFF. The CDR3 bases are TGTGCCAGTAGTATGCAGACAGCAACTAATGAAAAACTGTTTTTT.